This T cell receptor (beta chain) was sequenced during a study of monozygotic twins with inflammatory bowel disease. Researchers ran eight separate cDNA reactions for each sample. From the 5' RACE reads, TCRdb lists one entry per CDR3 protein and no DNA. In all, the sample yields around 40,000 distinct CDR3 sequences. Germline V gives CDR1 DFQATT, CDR2 SNEGSKA (reference sequence). The CDR3 runs to 12 residues. Whole-blood RNA isolation (total RNA) proceeded without T cell sorting. Sequenced sample: blood. This TCR was sampled from a human donor with ulcerative colitis or Crohn's disease, or a healthy co-twin of an affected twin (not recorded which). The V and J genes are TRBV20-1 and TRBJ2-5. This CDR3 reads CSARRDRGTQYF.